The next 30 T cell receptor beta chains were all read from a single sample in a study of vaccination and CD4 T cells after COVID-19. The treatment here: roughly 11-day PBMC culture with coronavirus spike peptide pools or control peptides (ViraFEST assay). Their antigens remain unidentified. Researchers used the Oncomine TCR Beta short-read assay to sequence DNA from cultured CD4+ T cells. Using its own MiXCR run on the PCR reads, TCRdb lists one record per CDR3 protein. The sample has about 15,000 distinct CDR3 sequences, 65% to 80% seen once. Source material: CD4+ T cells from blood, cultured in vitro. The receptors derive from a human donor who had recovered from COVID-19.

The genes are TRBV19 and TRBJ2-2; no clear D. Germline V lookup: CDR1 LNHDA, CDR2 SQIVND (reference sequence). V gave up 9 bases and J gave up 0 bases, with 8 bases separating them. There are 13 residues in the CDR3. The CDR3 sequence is CASQRANTGELFF. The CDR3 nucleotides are TGTGCCAGCCAGCGTGCGAACACCGGGGAGCTGTTTTTT.

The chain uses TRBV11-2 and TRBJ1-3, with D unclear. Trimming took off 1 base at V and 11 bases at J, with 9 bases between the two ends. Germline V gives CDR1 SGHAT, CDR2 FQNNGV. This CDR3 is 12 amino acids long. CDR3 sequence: CASSLAEASIYF. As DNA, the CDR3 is TGTGCCAGCAGCTTAGCCGAGGCCTCCATATATTTT.

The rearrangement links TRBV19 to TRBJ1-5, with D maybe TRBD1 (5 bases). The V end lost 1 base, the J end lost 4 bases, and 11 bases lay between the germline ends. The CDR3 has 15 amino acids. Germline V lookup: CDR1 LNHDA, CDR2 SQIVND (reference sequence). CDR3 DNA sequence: TGTGCCAGTAGTATAGCACAGGTAGGGAATCAGCCCCAGCATTTT. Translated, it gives CASSIAQVGNQPQHF.

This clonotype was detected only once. The CDR3 region is CATSSALNQPQHF. Written as DNA, the CDR3 is TGTGCCACCAGCTCGGCACTCAATCAGCCCCAGCATTTT. J is TRBJ1-5 and V is TRBV6-1; no firm D call. The V gene lost 10 bases and the J gene lost 3 bases, with 13 bases spanning the gap. The CDR3 consists of 13 residues. From germline, CDR1 is MNHNS and CDR2 SASEGT.

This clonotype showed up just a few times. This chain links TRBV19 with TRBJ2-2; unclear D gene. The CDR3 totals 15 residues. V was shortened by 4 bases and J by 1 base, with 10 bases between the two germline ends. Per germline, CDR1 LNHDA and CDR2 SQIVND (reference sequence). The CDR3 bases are TGTGCCAGTAGTAAGGCGCGGCAGAACACCGGGGAGCTGTTTTTT. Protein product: CASSKARQNTGELFF.

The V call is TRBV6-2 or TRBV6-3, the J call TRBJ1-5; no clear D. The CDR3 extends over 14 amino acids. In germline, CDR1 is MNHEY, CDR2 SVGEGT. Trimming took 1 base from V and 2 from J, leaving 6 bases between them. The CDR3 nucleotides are TGTGCCAGCAGTTACTTTGGCGGCAATCAGCCCCAGCATTTT. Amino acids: CASSYFGGNQPQHF.

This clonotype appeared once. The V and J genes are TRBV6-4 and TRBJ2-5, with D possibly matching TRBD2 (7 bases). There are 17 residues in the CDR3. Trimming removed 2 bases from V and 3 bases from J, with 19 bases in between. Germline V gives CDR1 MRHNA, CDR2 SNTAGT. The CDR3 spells CASSDRWVGGLKETQYF. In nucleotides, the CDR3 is TGTGCCAGCAGTGACAGGTGGGTCGGGGGGCTAAAAGAGACCCAGTACTTC.

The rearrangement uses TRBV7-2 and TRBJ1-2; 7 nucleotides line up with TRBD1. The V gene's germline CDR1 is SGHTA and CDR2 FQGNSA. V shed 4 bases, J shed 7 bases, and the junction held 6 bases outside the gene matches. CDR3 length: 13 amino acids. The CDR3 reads CASSSRQGFGYTF. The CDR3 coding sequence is TGTGCCAGCAGCTCCAGACAGGGATTTGGCTACACCTTC. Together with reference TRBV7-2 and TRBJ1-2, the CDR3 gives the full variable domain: GAGVSQSPSNKVTEKGKDVELRCDPISGHTALYWYRQSLGQGLEFLIYFQGNSAPDKSGLPSDRFSAERTGGSVSTLTIQRTQQEDSAVYLCASSSRQGFGYTFGSGTRLTVV.

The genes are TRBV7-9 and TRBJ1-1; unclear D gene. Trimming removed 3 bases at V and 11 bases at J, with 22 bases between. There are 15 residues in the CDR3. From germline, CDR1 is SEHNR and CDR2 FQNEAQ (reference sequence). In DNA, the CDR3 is TGTGCCAGCAGCTTCCCGTATAGACAACCGGGCTGGGCTTTCTTT. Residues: CASSFPYRQPGWAFF.

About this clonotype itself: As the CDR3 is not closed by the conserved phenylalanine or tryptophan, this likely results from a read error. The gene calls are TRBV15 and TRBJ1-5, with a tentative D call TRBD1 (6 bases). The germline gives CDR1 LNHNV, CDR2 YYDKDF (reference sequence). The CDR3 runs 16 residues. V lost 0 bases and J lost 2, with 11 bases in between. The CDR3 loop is CATSRDRGIGNQPQHS. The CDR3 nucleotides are TGTGCCACCAGCAGAGATAGGGGGATTGGCAATCAGCCCCAGCATTCT.

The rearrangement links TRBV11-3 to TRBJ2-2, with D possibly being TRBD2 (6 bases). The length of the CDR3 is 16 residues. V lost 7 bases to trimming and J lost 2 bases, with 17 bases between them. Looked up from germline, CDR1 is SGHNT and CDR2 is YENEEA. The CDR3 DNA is TGTGCCAGCACCCGGGGGTCCCGAGATAACACCGGGGAGCTGTTTTTT. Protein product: CASTRGSRDNTGELFF.

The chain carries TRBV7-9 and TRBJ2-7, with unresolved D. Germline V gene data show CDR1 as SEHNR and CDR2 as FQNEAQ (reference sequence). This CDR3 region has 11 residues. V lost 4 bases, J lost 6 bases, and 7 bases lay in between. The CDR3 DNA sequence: TGTGCCAGCAGCTCTGGTGGCGAGCAGTACTTC. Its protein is CASSSGGEQYF. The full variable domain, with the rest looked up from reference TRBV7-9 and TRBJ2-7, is DTGVSQNPRHKITKRGQNVTFRCDPISEHNRLYWYRQTLGQGPEFLTYFQNEAQLEKSRLLSDRFSAERPKGSFSTLEIQRTEQGDSAMYLCASSSGGEQYFGPGTRLTVT.

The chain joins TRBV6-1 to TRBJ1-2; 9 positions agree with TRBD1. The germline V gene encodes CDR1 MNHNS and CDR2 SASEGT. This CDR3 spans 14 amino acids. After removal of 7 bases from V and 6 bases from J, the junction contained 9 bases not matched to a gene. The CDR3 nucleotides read TGTGCCAGCAAAGGGCTGGACAGGGGTCATGGCTACACCTTC. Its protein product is CASKGLDRGHGYTF.

The CDR3 spells CASSEYLRTYEQYF. The CDR3, as DNA: TGTGCCAGCAGCGAATATTTACGTACCTACGAGCAGTACTTC. The chain employs TRBV7-2 and TRBJ2-7; D not resolved. Trimming took 5 bases from V and 2 from J, leaving 13 bases between them. Per the germline V gene, CDR1 is SGHTA and CDR2 is FQGNSA. This CDR3 spans 14 amino acids.

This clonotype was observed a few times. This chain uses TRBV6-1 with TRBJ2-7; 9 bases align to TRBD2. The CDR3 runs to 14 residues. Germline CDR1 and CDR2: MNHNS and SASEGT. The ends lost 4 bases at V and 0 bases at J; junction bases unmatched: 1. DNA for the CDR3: TGTGCCAGCAGTGGTAGCGGGAGCTCCTACGAGCAGTACTTC. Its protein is CASSGSGSSYEQYF.

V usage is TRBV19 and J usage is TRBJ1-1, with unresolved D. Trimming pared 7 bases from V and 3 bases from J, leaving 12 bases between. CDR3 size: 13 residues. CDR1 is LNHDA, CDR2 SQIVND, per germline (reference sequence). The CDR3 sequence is CASTHRGYTEAFF. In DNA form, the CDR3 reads TGTGCCAGTACCCACCGAGGGTACACTGAAGCTTTCTTT.

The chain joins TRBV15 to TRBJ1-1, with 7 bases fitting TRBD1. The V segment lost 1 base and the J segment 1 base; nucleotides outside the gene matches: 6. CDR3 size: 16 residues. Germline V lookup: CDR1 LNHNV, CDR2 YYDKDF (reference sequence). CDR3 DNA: TGTGCCACCAGCAGAGGCGGACAGGACAAGAACACTGAAGCTTTCTTT. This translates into CATSRGGQDKNTEAFF. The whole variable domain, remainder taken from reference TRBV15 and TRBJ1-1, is DAMVIQNPRYQVTQFGKPVTLSCSQTLNHNVMYWYQQKSSQAPKLLFHYYDKDFNNEADTPDNFQSRRPNTSFCFLDIRSPGLGDTAMYLCATSRGGQDKNTEAFFGQGTRLTVV.

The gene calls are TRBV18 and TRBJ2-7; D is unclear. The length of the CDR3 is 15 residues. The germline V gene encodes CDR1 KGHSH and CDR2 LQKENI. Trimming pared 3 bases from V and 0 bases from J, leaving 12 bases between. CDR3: CASSPAETLSYEQYF. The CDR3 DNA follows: TGTGCCAGCTCACCGGCGGAGACCCTCTCCTACGAGCAGTACTTC. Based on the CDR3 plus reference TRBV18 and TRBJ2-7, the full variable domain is NAGVMQNPRHLVRRRGQEARLRCSPMKGHSHVYWYRQLPEEGLKFMVYLQKENIIDESGMPKERFSAEFPKEGPSILRIQQVVRGDSAAYFCASSPAETLSYEQYFGPGTRLTVT.

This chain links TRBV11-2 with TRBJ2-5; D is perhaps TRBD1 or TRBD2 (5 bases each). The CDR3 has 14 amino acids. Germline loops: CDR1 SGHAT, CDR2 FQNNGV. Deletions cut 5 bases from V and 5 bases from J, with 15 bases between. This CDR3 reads CASSLTRGWETQYF. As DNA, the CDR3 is TGTGCCAGCAGCCTAACTAGGGGATGGGAGACCCAGTACTTC.

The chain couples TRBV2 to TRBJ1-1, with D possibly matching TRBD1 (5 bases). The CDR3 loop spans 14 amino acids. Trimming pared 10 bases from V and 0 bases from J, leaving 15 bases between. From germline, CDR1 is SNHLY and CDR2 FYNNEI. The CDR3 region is CATLRPGLNTEAFF. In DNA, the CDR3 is TGTGCCACCCTAAGACCAGGGTTGAACACTGAAGCTTTCTTT.

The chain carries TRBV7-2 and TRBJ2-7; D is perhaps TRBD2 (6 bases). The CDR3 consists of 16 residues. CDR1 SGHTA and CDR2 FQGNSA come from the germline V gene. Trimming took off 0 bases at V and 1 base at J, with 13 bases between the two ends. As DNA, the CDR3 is TGTGCCAGCAGCTTAGCGAGTAGCGGCAGTTCCTACGAGCAGTACTTC. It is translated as CASSLASSGSSYEQYF.

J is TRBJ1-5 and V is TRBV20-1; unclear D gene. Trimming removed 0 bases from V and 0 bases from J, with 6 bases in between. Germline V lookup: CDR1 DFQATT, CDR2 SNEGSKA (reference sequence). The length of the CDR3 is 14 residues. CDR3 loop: CSARDTSSNQPQHF. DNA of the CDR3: TGCAGTGCTAGAGATACCAGTAGCAATCAGCCCCAGCATTTT.

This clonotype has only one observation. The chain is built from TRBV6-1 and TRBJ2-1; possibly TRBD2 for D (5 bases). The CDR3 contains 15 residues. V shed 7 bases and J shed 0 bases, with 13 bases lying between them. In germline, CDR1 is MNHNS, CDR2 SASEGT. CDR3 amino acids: CASTEDRGSYNEQFF. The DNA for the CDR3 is TGTGCCAGCACCGAGGACCGGGGCTCCTACAATGAGCAGTTCTTC.

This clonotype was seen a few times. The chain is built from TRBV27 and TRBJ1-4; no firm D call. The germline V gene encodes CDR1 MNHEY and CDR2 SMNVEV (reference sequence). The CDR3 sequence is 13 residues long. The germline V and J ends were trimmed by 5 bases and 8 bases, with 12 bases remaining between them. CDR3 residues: CASSRRPEEKLFF. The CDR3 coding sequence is TGTGCCAGCAGTCGACGGCCAGAGGAAAAACTGTTTTTT.

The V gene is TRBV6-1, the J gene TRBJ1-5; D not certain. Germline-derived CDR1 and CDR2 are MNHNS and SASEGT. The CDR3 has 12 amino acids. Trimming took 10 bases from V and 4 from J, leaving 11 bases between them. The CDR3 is CATRRPNQPQHF. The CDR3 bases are TGTGCCACCCGCAGGCCAAATCAGCCCCAGCATTTT.

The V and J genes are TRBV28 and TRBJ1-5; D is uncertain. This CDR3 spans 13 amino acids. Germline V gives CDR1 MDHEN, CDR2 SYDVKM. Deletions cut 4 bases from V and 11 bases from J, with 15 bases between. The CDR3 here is CASSSQDGLTQHF. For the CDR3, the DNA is TGTGCCAGCAGTTCCCAGGACGGTTTGACCCAGCATTTT. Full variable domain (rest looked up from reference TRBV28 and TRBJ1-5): DVKVTQSSRYLVKRTGEKVFLECVQDMDHENMFWYRQDPGLGLRLIYFSYDVKMKEKGDIPEGYSVSREKKERFSLILESASTNQTSMYLCASSSQDGLTQHFGDGTRLSIL.

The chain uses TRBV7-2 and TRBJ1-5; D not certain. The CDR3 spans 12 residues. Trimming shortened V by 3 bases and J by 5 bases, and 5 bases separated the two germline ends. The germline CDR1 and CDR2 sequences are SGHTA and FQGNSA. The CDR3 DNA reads TGTGCCAGCAGCTTGGGGTATCAGCCCCAGCATTTT. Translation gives CASSLGYQPQHF.

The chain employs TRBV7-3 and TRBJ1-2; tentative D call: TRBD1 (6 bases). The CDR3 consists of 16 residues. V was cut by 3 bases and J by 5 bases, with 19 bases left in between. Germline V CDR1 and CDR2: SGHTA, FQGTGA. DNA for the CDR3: TGTGCCAGCAGCTTTCGTAGCGGCACAGGGATTTATGGCTACACCTTC. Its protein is CASSFRSGTGIYGYTF. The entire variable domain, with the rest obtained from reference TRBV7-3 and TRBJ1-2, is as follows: GAGVSQTPSNKVTEKGKYVELRCDPISGHTALYWYRQSLGQGPEFLIYFQGTGAADDSGLPNDRFFAVRPEGSVSTLKIQRTERGDSAVYLCASSFRSGTGIYGYTFGSGTRLTVV.

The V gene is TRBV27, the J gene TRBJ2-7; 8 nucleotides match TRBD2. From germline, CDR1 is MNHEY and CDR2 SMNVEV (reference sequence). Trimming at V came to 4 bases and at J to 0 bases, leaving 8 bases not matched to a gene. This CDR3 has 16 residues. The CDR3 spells CASSSILAVNSYEQYF. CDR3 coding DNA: TGTGCCAGCAGTTCGATACTAGCGGTGAACTCCTACGAGCAGTACTTC.

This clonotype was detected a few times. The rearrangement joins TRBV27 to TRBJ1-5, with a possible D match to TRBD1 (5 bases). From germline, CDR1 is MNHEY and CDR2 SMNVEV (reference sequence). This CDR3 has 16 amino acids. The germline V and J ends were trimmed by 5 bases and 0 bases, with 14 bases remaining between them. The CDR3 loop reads CASSLHLDSSNQPQHF. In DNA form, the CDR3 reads TGTGCCAGCAGTCTGCACCTCGACAGTAGCAATCAGCCCCAGCATTTT.